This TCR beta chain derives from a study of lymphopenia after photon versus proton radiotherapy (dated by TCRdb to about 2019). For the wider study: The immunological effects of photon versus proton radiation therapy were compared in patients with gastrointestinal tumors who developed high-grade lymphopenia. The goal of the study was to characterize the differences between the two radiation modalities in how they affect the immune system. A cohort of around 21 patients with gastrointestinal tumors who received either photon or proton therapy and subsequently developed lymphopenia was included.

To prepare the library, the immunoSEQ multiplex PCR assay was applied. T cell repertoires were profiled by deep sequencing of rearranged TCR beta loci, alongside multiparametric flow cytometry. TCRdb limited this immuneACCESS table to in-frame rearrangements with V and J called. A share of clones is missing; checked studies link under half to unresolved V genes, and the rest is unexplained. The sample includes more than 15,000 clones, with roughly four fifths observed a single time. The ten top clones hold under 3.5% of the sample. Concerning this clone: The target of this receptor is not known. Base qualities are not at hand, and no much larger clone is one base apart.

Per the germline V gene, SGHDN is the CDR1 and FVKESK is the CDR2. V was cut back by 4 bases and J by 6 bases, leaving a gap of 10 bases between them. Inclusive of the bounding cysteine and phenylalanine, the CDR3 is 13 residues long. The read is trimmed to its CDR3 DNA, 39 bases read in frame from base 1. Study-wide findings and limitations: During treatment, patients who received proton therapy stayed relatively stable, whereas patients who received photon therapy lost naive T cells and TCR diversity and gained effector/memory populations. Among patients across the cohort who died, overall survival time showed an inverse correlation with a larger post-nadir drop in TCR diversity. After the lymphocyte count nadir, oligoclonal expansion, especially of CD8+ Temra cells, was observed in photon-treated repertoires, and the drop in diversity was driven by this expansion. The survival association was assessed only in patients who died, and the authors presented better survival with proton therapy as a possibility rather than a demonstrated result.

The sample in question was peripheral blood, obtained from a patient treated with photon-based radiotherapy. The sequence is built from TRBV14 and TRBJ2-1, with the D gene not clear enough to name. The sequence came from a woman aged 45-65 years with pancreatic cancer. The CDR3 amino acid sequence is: CASSPRQTNEQFF. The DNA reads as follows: TGTGCCAGCAGCCCTCGACAAACCAATGAGCAGTTCTTC.